These 6 T cell receptor beta chains came from one sample sequenced in a study of Ad26.COV2.S vaccination and SARS-CoV-2 variants. Sequenced by immunoSEQ multiplex PCR; TCRdb stores in-frame clones only, minus some. The sample holds 300,000 to 400,000 clones, approximately 81% seen once. Noted treatment: approximately 18 received Ad26.COV2.S at low or high dose, single or two shots; about 5 received placebo; per-sample allocation not given. Sampling occurred on day 63 after the first vaccine or placebo injection. This specimen was peripheral blood, taken in a trial of Ad26.COV2.S vaccine versus placebo. These receptors were taken from a person between 18 and 60 years old who received the Ad26.COV2.S COVID-19 vaccine or a placebo.

This sequence joins TRBV6-5 and TRBJ1-4; 7 bases are a match to TRBD1. The CDR3 is made up of 15 amino acids. Germline V gives CDR1 MNHEY, CDR2 SVGAGI. Losses at the gene ends were 7 bases for V and 2 bases for J; bases not matched to a gene: 7. DNA for the CDR3: TGTGCCAGCAATAACAGGGGATCGACTAATGAAAAACTGTTTTTT. This translates into CASNNRGSTNEKLFF.

This chain links TRBV5-1 with TRBJ2-3; no definite D call. Germline assignment: CDR1 SGHRS and CDR2 YFSETQ. Deletions cut 4 bases from V and 0 bases from J, with 6 bases between. The CDR3 runs 13 residues. As DNA, the CDR3 is TGCGCCAGCAGCAATCCAAGCACAGATACGCAGTATTTT. Translation gives CASSNPSTDTQYF.

The count of this clone is one. The V call is TRBV5-6, the J call TRBJ2-7; 7 nucleotides agree with TRBD1. Losses at the gene ends were 3 bases for V and 1 base for J; bases not matched to a gene: 7. This CDR3 region has 15 residues. Germline assignment: CDR1 SGHDT and CDR2 YYEEEE. The CDR3 nucleotides are TGTGCCAGCAGCTCGGGACAGAAAGTTTCCTACGAGCAGTACTTC. Encoded protein: CASSSGQKVSYEQYF.

The V and J genes are TRBV5-6 and TRBJ1-4; TRBD1 agrees at 11 bases. CDR1 and CDR2 (germline): SGHDT, YYEEEE. This CDR3 has 15 amino acids. V gave up 4 bases and J gave up 7 bases; unmatched junction bases: 6. CDR3 sequence: CASSGLGQGGEKLFF. DNA of the CDR3: TGTGCCAGCAGCGGCCTGGGACAGGGGGGTGAAAAACTGTTTTTT.

V usage is TRBV27 and J usage is TRBJ2-7, with D maybe TRBD1 (6 bases). The germline CDR1 and CDR2 sequences are MNHEY and SMNVEV (reference sequence). The V end lost 0 bases, the J end lost 0 bases, and 12 bases lay between the germline ends. The CDR3 covers 16 residues. CDR3 protein: CASSLSLQGFSYEQYF. CDR3 nucleotide sequence: TGTGCCAGCAGTTTATCCTTACAGGGTTTCTCCTACGAGCAGTACTTC.

The CDR3 DNA reads as TGTGCCAGCAGCTTAGTTAGAGGGGACTCTGGAAACACCATATATTTT. Translation: CASSLVRGDSGNTIYF. This chain links TRBV11-2 with TRBJ1-3; possibly TRBD1 for D (5 bases). The CDR3 is 16 amino acids. V was clipped by 1 base and J by 0 bases, with 10 bases between them. CDR1 is SGHAT and CDR2 is FQNNGV in the germline V gene.